This T cell receptor beta chain was sequenced for a study of CD8+ T cells in alopecia areata. Study-level results: Scalp samples also yield sequences of resident alphabeta T cells from normal skin.

In regard to this clone: The antigen is unknown.

Sequencing used cDNA as its template, made by extracting RNA and reverse transcribing it. The protocol was immunoSEQ multiplex PCR, while the TCRdb copy is restricted to in-frame clones and leaves out a portion. The sample has about 100,000 clones, 45% to 70% seen once. V was pared by 2 bases and J by 0 bases, with 9 bases between. This CDR3 is built from 15 residues. The germline gives CDR1 SGHDT, CDR2 YYEEEE. This chain connects TRBV5-6 to TRBJ1-3; possibly TRBD1 for D (6 bases). Sequenced sample: CD8+ T cells sorted from blood. The clonotype was recovered from a human donor in good health. The CDR3 DNA is TGTGCCAGCAGCTTTGGGACAACCTCTGGAAACACCATATATTTT. Translating it yields CASSFGTTSGNTIYF.